A selection of T cell receptor beta chains follows, all from one sample in a study of T cell repertoires in cytomegalovirus infection. TCRdb reprocessed the reads with MiXCR, giving one entry per CDR3 protein. Of over 450,000 distinct CDR3 sequences in the sample, around 11% were seen once. The sequencing sample was made of PBMCs. These receptors came from a human donor in good health (CMV status not recorded). Some clones in this sample may be carry-over from other donors' samples. Each CDR3 is given with its conserved first and last residue.

TRBJ2-5,TRBV20-1,13,CSAIRGGRETQYF
TRBJ1-5,TRBV20-1,12,CSVRRSNQPQHF
TRBJ2-3,TRBV7-9,15,CASSWGLDSTDTQYF
TRBJ2-5,TRBV20-1,11,CSDGAKETQYF
TRBJ1-4,TRBV20-1,13,CSARTGRGEKLFF
TRBJ1-4,TRBV9,17,CASSVEKGGYNNEKLFF
TRBJ1-4,TRBV11-2,17,CASSLLLGQTLNEKLFF
TRBJ2-6,TRBV18,16,CASSPRQVGRALVLTF
TRBJ2-5,TRBV11-3,15,CASSLGGPLGETQYF
TRBJ2-3,TRBV5-1,16,CASSLVRQGGTDTQYF
TRBJ1-5,TRBV7-8,16,CASSLDRVSINQPQHF
TRBJ1-2,TRBV7-2,15,CASSRIRDREYGYTF
TRBJ2-1,TRBV9,15,CASSVNGDSYNEQFF
TRBJ2-3,TRBV24-1,17,CATSDLGTSGSTDTQYF
TRBJ1-2,TRBV7-2,14,CASSSQPTGYGYTF
TRBJ2-5,TRBV2,15,CASSEQGAVRETQYF
TRBJ2-7,TRBV2,14,CASSSSGEPYEQYF
TRBJ2-5,TRBV29-1,17,CSVVGEVGQGRVETQYF
TRBJ1-1,TRBV12-3/TRBV12-4,13,CASRGMTGTEAFF
TRBJ1-3,TRBV6-1,14,CASSPLGTGNTIYF
TRBJ2-2,TRBV28,15,CASSQTSGHTGELFF
TRBJ1-4,TRBV12-3/TRBV12-4,14,CASSLMNTNEKLFF
TRBJ2-7,TRBV4-1,16,CASSQDHSGGRWEQYF
TRBJ2-1,TRBV7-6,19,CASSLGPALAGGLNNEQFF
TRBJ2-7,TRBV5-6,14,CASSWTGGEYEQYF
TRBJ2-7,TRBV9,16,CASSSLSGANSYEQYF
TRBJ1-4,TRBV4-2,14,CASSQDRRGMELFF
TRBJ1-2,TRBV9,17,CASSFRQHGRSNYGYTF
TRBJ1-1,TRBV13,15,CASSVWTGFDTEAFF
TRBJ1-1,TRBV11-3,13,CASSLRQATEAFF
TRBJ1-5,TRBV5-1,13,CASRPDSGQPQHF
TRBJ1-4,TRBV7-2,13,CASSSATNEKLFF